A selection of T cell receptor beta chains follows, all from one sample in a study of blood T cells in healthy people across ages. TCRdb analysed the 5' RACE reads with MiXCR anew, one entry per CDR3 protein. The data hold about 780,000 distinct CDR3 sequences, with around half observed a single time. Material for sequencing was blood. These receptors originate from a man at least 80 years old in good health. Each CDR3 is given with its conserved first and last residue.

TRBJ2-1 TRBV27 CASSLLLAGGPNEQFF
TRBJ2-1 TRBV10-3 CAISDRKGGGTYNEQFF
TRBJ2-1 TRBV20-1 CSARDGTGNSYNEQFF
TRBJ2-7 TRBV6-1 CASSGLAGGSYEQYF
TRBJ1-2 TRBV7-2 CASSLYFGYTF
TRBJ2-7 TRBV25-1 CAAGSSYEQYF
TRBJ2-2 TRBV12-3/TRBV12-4 CASRIGQGAAGELFF
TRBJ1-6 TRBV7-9 CASSPADLSPLHF
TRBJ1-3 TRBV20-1 CSASERGAIYF
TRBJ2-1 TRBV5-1 CASSLGTTQGEQFF
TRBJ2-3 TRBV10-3 CAITGYGGSTDTQYF
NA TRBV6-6 CASSYGQIYEQYF
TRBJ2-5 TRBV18 CASLSLQETQYF
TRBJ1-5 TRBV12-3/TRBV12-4 CASSPQVLGNQPQHF
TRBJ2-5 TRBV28 CASSSRGRRKQETQYF
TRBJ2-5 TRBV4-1 CASSLTLIGPGTTQETQYF
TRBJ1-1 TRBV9 CASSVAGGGATEAFF
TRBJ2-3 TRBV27 CASSSLGTSGRVGFSTDTQYF
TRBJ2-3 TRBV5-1 CASSYGLAGRSTDTQYF
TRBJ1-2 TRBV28 CASEHSGTGGDNGYTF
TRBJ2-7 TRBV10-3 CAIRRTGGDYEQYF
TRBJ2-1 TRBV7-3 CASDQGLAGDNEQFF
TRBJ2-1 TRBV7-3 CASSFAASSYNEQFF
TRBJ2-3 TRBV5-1 CASCTGQSTDTQYF
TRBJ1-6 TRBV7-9 CASSPQGRNSPLHF
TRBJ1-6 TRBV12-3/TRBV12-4 CASSVQGQAPLHF
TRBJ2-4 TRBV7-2 CASSLGTSSAKNIQYF
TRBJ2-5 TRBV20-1 CSARPTSGSGETQYF
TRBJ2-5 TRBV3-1 CASSQAAGTAQETQYF
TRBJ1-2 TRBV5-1 CASSGGRDDYGYTF
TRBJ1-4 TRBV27 CASSSQRGSNEKLFF
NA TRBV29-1 CSVEVTSNEQYF
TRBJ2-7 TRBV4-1 CASSQGVRGRLHNNEQYF
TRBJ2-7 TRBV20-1 CSAREGQGTPYEQYF
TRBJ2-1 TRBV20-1 CSAAPPRAFYNEQFF
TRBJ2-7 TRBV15 CATSSRTGSEQYF
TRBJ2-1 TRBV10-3 CAAMPRDSSYNEQFF
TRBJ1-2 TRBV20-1 CSAREEGSDYGYTF
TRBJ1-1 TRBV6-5 CASSTFRDKNAEAFF
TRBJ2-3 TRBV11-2 CASNQRVSGTDTQYF
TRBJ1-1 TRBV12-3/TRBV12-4 CASSFVGRGDTEAFF
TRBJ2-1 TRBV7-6 CASSPERRLAVYNEQFF
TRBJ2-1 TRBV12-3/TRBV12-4 CASSFWGIAGKRGDSYNEQFF
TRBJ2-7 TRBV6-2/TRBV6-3 CASKEDSGIYEQYF
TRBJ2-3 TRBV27 CASSGVTGDTDTQYF